The subject of this entry is one T cell receptor beta chain. Germline V gene sequence: CDR1 SGHRS, CDR2 YFSETQ. Trimming shortened V by 2 bases and J by 0 bases, and 5 bases separated the two germline ends. CDR3 length: 13 amino acids. The data derive from a study of blood T cell repertoires in COVID-19. Using immunoSEQ multiplex PCR, the repertoire was profiled, and TCRdb retains in-frame clones only, with some absent. The sample yields 41,000 or so clones, about 85% seen once. This chain uses TRBV5-1 with TRBJ1-1; D gene ambiguous. Sequenced material: peripheral blood. This TCR derives from a man aged 55 to 70 with acute or convalescent COVID-19. The CDR3 loop is CASSFSMNTEAFF. In DNA form, the CDR3 reads TGCGCCAGCAGCTTTTCAATGAACACTGAAGCTTTCTTT.